What follows is one TCR beta chain and its context. The antigen is unknown. CDR3 length: 13 residues. The germline V and J ends were trimmed by 4 bases and 11 bases, with 15 bases remaining between them. Germline CDR1 reads SGDLS; CDR2 reads YYNGEE. The data derive from a study of graft-versus-host responses after intestinal transplantation. Overall study context: Recipients received multivisceral, liver-intestinal, or isolated intestinal transplants. Tacrolimus plus steroids were given to all recipients for about 3 years, preceded by anti-thymocyte globulin induction. The study, taken as a whole, reports: Allografts carried high graft-versus-host to host-versus-graft clonal ratios in patients having graft-donor T cell macrochimerism. There was an association between peak levels of circulating GvH clones and early post-transplant HvG declines.

Here immunoSEQ multiplex PCR was the method, and the copy in TCRdb shows in-frame clones only, minus some. The sample has 65,000 to 100,000 clones; just under 95% are singletons. This material consisted of unstimulated CD8+ T cells sorted from spleen or lymph node cells, taken before transplant. This clonotype was sampled from a human donor who was the organ donor for an intestinal transplant. The V call is TRBV9, the J call TRBJ2-2; D perhaps matches TRBD1 (6 bases). This CDR3 is CASSQTPGQELFF. The DNA for the CDR3 is TGTGCCAGCAGCCAAACTCCGGGACAAGAGCTGTTTTTT.